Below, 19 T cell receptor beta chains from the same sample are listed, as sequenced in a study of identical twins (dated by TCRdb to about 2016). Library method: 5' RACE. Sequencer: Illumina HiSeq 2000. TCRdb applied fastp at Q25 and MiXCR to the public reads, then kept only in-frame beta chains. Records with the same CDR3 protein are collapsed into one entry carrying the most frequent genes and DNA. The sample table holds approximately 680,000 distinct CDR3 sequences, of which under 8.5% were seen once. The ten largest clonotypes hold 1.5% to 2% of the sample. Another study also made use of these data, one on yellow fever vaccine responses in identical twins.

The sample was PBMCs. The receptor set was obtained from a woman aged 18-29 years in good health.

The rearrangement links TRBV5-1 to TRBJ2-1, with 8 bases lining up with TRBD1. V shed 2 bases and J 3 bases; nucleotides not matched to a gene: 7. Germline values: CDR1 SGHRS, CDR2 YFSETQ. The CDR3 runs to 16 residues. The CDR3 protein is CASSFKAGGVYNEQFF. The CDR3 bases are TGCGCCAGCAGCTTTAAGGCAGGGGGCGTCTACAATGAGCAGTTCTTC. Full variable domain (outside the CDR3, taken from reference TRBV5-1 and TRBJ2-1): KAGVTQTPRYLIKTRGQQVTLSCSPISGHRSVSWYQQTPGQGLQFLFEYFSETQRNKGNFPGRFSGRQFSNSRSEMNVSTLELGDSALYLCASSFKAGGVYNEQFFGPGTRLTVL.

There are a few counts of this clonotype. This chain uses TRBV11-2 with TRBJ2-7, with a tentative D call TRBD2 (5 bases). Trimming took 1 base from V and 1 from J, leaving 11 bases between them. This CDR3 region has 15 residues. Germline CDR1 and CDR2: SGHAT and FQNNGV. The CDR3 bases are TGTGCCAGCAGCTTAGGCCTTGGAGGATCCTACGAGCAGTACGTC. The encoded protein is CASSLGLGGSYEQYV.

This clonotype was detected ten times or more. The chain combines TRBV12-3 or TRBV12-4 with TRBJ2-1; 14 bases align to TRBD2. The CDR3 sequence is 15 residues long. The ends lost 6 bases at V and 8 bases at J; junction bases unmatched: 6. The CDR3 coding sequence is TGTGCCAGCAGAAGGACGGGACTAGCGGGAGATGAGCAGTTCTTC. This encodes CASRRTGLAGDEQFF.

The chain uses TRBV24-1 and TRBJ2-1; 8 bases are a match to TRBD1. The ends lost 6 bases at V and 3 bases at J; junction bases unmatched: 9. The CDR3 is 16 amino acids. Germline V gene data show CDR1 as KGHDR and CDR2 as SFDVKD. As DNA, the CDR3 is TGTGCCACCAGTAAAACCGGGACAGGCTACTACAATGAGCAGTTCTTC. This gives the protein CATSKTGTGYYNEQFF.

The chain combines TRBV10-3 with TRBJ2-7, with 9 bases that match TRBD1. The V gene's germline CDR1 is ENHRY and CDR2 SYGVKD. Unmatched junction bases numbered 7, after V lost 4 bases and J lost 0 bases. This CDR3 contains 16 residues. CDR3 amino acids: CAISGTGVISSYEQYF. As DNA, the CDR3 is TGTGCCATCAGTGGGACAGGGGTTATCAGCTCCTACGAGCAGTACTTC.

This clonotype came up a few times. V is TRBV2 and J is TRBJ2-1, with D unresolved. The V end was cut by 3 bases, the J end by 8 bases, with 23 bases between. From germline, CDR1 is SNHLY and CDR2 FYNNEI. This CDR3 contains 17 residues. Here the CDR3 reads CASSDLVGTVSFHEQFF. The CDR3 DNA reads TGTGCCAGCAGTGACCTGGTGGGAACTGTCTCGTTCCATGAGCAGTTCTTC.

The CDR3 nucleotides read TGTGCCAGTAGTACAACCGGGACTAATGAAAAACTGTTTTTT. Encoded protein: CASSTTGTNEKLFF. J is TRBJ1-4 and V is TRBV19; D gene uncertain. The CDR3 sequence is 14 residues long. Per germline, CDR1 LNHDA and CDR2 SQIVND (reference sequence). V was cut by 4 bases and J by 2 bases, with 8 bases left in between. The entire variable domain, with the rest obtained from reference TRBV19 and TRBJ1-4, is as follows: DGGITQSPKYLFRKEGQNVTLSCEQNLNHDAMYWYRQDPGQGLRLIYYSQIVNDFQKGDIAEGYSVSREKKESFPLTVTSAQKNPTAFYLCASSTTGTNEKLFFGSGTQLSVL.

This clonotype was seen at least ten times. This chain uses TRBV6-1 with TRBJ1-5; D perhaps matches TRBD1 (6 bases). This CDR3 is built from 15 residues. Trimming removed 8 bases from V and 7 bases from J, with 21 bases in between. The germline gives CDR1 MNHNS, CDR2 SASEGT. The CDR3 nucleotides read TGTGCCAGCCGTGCGACGTGGGGGCCCGAGCAGCCCCAGCATTTT. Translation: CASRATWGPEQPQHF.

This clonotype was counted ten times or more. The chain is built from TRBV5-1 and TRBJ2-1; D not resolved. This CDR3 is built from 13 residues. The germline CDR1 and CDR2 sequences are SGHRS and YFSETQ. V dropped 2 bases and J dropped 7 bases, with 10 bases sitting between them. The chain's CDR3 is CASSLEARNEQFF. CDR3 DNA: TGCGCCAGCAGCTTAGAGGCTCGAAATGAGCAGTTCTTC. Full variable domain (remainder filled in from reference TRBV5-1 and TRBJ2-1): KAGVTQTPRYLIKTRGQQVTLSCSPISGHRSVSWYQQTPGQGLQFLFEYFSETQRNKGNFPGRFSGRQFSNSRSEMNVSTLELGDSALYLCASSLEARNEQFFGPGTRLTVL.

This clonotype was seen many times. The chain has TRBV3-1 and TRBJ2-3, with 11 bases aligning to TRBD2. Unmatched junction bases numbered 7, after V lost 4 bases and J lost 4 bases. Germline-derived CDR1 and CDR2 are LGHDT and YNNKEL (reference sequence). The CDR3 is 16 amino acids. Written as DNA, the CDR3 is TGTGCCAGCAGCCTCTCGCTAGCGGGAGGACCAGATACGCAGTATTTT. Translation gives CASSLSLAGGPDTQYF.

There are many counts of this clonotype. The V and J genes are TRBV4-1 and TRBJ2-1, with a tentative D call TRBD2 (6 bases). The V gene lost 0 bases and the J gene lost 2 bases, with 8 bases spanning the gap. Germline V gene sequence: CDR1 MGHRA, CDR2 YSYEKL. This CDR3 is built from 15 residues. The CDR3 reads CASSQDWRAYNEQFF. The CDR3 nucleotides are TGCGCCAGCAGCCAAGACTGGAGGGCCTACAATGAGCAGTTCTTC.

In DNA form, the CDR3 reads TGCAGTGCTAGATCGACAGGGTACGAGCAGTACGTC. This translates into CSARSTGYEQYV. This chain connects TRBV20-1 to TRBJ2-7; 7 positions agree with TRBD1. Germline V gives CDR1 DFQATT, CDR2 SNEGSKA (reference sequence). The CDR3 has 12 amino acids. With V trimmed by 2 bases and J by 4 bases, 2 bases remained unmatched.

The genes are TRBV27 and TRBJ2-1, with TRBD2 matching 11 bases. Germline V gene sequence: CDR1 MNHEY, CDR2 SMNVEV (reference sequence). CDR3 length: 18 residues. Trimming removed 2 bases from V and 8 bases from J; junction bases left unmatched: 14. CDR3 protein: CASSLGLGASGRSDEQFF. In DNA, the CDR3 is TGTGCCAGCAGTTTAGGATTGGGGGCTAGCGGGAGGTCCGATGAGCAGTTCTTC.

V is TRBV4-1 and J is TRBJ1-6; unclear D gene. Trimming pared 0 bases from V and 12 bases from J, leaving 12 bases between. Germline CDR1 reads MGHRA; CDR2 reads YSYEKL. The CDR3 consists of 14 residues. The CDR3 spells CASSQEASGRPLHF. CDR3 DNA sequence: TGCGCCAGCAGCCAAGAAGCCAGCGGGCGACCCCTCCACTTT.

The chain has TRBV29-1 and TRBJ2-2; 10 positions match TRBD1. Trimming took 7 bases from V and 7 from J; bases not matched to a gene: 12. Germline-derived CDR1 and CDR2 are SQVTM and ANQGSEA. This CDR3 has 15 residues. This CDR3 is CSAGSGTGDHGELFF. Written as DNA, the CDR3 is TGCAGCGCGGGCTCCGGGACAGGGGATCACGGGGAGCTGTTTTTT.

CDR3: CAISEGGTGRTEAFF. CDR3 DNA sequence: TGTGCCATCAGTGAGGGAGGGACAGGACGGACTGAAGCTTTCTTT. The chain carries TRBV10-3 and TRBJ1-1, with 8 bases fitting TRBD1. V trimming: 2 bases; J trimming: 5 bases; junction bases outside the gene matches: 7. Germline-derived CDR1 and CDR2 are ENHRY and SYGVKD. The CDR3 has 15 residues.

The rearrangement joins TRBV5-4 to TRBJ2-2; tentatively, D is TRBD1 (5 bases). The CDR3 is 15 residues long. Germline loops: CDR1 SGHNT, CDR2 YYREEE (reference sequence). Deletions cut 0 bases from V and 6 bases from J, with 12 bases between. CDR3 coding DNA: TGTGCCAGCAGCTTGGTCCAGGGCTCCGCCGGGGAGCTGTTTTTT. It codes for CASSLVQGSAGELFF.

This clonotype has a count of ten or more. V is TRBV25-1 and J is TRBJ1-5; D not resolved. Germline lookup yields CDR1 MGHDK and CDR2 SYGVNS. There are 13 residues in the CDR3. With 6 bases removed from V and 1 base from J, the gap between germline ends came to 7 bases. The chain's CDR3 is CASRGTSNQPQHF. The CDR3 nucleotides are TGTGCCAGCAGGGGAACGAGCAATCAGCCCCAGCATTTT. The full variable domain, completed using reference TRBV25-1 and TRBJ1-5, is EADIYQTPRYLVIGTGKKITLECSQTMGHDKMYWYQQDPGMELHLIHYSYGVNSTEKGDLSSESTVSRIRTEHFPLTLESARPSHTSQYLCASRGTSNQPQHFGDGTRLSIL.

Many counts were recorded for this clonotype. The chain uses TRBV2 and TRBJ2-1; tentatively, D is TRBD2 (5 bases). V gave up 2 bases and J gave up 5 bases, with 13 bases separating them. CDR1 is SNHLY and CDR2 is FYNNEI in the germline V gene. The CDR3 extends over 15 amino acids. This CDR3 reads CASSERGRYHNEQFF. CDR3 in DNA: TGTGCCAGCAGTGAAAGAGGGCGGTATCACAATGAGCAGTTCTTC.